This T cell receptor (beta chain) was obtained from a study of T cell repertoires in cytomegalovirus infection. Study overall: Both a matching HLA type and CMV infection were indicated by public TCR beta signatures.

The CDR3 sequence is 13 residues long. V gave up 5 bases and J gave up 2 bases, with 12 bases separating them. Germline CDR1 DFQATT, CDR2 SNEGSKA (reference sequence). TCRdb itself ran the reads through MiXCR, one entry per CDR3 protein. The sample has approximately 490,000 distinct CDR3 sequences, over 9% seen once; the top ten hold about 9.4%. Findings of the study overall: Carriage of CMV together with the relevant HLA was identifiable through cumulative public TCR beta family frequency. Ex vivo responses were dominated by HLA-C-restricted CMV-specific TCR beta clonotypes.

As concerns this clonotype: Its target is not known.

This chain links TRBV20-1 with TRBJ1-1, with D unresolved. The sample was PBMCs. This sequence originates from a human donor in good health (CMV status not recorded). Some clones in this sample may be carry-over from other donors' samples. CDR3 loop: CSALPEVNTEAFF. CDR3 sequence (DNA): TGCAGTGCTCTGCCCGAAGTAAACACTGAAGCTTTCTTT.